What follows are 30 T cell receptor beta chains derived from one specimen sequenced in a study of beta chain features in type 1 diabetes. General observations from the study: TCRB CDR3s were moderately but significantly shorter in Type 1 diabetes patients in all four CD4+ subsets.

Antigens for these TCRs are unknown. cDNA synthesis used the whole RNA isolate, giving expressed TCRB sequences. Assay: immunoSEQ multiplex PCR; the TCRdb copy retains only in-frame clones and omits some. Of tens of thousands of clones in the sample, roughly 70% were seen once. The sequenced material came from Tregs from blood. Source of these receptors: a woman aged 18 to 35 with type 1 diabetes.

The count of this clone is one. The chain recombines TRBV19 with TRBJ1-5, with D hard to call. V lost 3 bases to trimming and J lost 1 base, with 7 bases between them. The germline V gene encodes CDR1 LNHDA and CDR2 SQIVND (reference sequence). The CDR3 totals 14 residues. CDR3 protein: CASSITGSNQPQHF. Here the CDR3 DNA reads TGTGCCAGTAGTATTACGGGGAGCAATCAGCCCCAGCATTTT.

J is TRBJ2-1 and V is TRBV5-1; no clear D gene. Germline values: CDR1 SGHRS, CDR2 YFSETQ. V was clipped by 4 bases and J by 8 bases, with 10 bases between them. The CDR3 length is 12 residues. The CDR3: CASSPIYDEQFF. The CDR3 nucleotides are TGCGCCAGCAGCCCTATTTATGATGAGCAGTTCTTC.

This clone has a handful of counts. The V gene is TRBV10-3, the J gene TRBJ1-1; D is possibly TRBD1 (6 bases). Germline CDR1 ENHRY, CDR2 SYGVKD. The CDR3 extends over 14 amino acids. The V end was cut by 10 bases, the J end by 0 bases, with 15 bases between. CDR3 sequence (DNA): TGTGCCACCCACCCAGGGGCTATGAACACTGAAGCTTTCTTT. Translation gives CATHPGAMNTEAFF.

This chain joins TRBV9 and TRBJ1-4, with D possibly matching TRBD1 (6 bases). Trimming cost V 4 bases and J 7 bases, with 11 bases left between them. CDR3 length: 13 amino acids. Germline CDR1 reads SGDLS; CDR2 reads YYNGEE. The CDR3 coding sequence is TGTGCCAGCAGCCAGGGGAACGGTGAAAAACTGTTTTTT. Translation gives CASSQGNGEKLFF. Variable domain in full (rest from reference TRBV9 and TRBJ1-4): DSGVTQTPKHLITATGQRVTLRCSPRSGDLSVYWYQQSLDQGLQFLIQYYNGEERAKGNILERFSAQQFPDLHSELNLSSLELGDSALYFCASSQGNGEKLFFGSGTQLSVL.

This clone came up a few times. The chain links TRBV5-4 to TRBJ2-1, with unresolved D. Per the germline V gene, CDR1 is SGHNT and CDR2 is YYREEE (reference sequence). Trimming cost V 0 bases and J 5 bases, with 6 bases left between them. The CDR3 runs to 13 residues. The chain's CDR3 is CASSLGRDNEQFF. In nucleotides, the CDR3 is TGTGCCAGCAGCTTGGGCCGGGACAATGAGCAGTTCTTC.

The chain joins TRBV7-2 to TRBJ1-5; D possibly corresponds to TRBD1 (6 bases). Trimming removed 2 bases from V and 6 bases from J, with 14 bases in between. Germline CDR1 SGHTA, CDR2 FQGNSA. The CDR3 is made up of 15 amino acids. The CDR3 nucleotides read TGTGCCAGCAGCTTAAGGTTAGCAGGGGCTCAGCCCCAGCATTTT. This codes for CASSLRLAGAQPQHF.

V gene TRBV6-5 combines with J gene TRBJ2-7, with D tentatively TRBD1 (6 bases). Per germline, CDR1 MNHEY and CDR2 SVGAGI. This CDR3 region has 12 residues. Trimming stripped 6 bases from V and 3 bases from J, with 9 bases between. For the CDR3, the DNA is TGTGCCAGCAGCACAGGGTTCTACGAGCAGTACTTC. Translated: CASSTGFYEQYF.

This clone was seen once. The genes are TRBV19 and TRBJ2-7, with 12 nucleotides matching TRBD1. The CDR3 loop spans 13 amino acids. V lost 9 bases and J lost 5; bases outside the gene matches: 5. Germline CDR1 reads LNHDA; CDR2 reads SQIVND (reference sequence). The CDR3 loop is CASRDRGLHEQYF. As DNA, the CDR3 is TGTGCCAGCCGGGACAGGGGGCTCCACGAGCAGTACTTC. The full variable domain, in which reference TRBV19 and TRBJ2-7 provide the parts outside the CDR3, is DGGITQSPKYLFRKEGQNVTLSCEQNLNHDAMYWYRQDPGQGLRLIYYSQIVNDFQKGDIAEGYSVSREKKESFPLTVTSAQKNPTAFYLCASRDRGLHEQYFGPGTRLTVT.

The gene calls are TRBV7-2 and TRBJ1-1; the D gene is possibly TRBD1 (6 bases). The V and J ends lost 4 bases and 3 bases respectively, with 12 bases between them. Germline CDR1 reads SGHTA; CDR2 reads FQGNSA. The CDR3 sequence is 14 residues long. CDR3 bases: TGTGCCAGCAGCTCTCAGGGGCGTCACACTGAAGCTTTCTTT. It codes for CASSSQGRHTEAFF.

This clone was counted between two and nine times. The CDR3 region is CSVSAGTGQPQHF. DNA of the CDR3: TGCAGCGTTTCGGCAGGGACAGGGCAGCCCCAGCATTTT. The gene calls are TRBV29-1 and TRBJ1-5, with 9 bases fitting TRBD1. This CDR3 is 13 amino acids long. Looked up from germline, CDR1 is SQVTM and CDR2 is ANQGSEA. Trimming removed 5 bases from V and 7 bases from J; junction bases left unmatched: 6. Based on the CDR3 plus reference TRBV29-1 and TRBJ1-5, the full variable domain is SAVISQKPSRDICQRGTSLTIQCQVDSQVTMMFWYRQQPGQSLTLIATANQGSEATYESGFVIDKFPISRPNLTFSTLTVSNMSPEDSSIYLCSVSAGTGQPQHFGDGTRLSIL.

This clone was recorded a few times. The rearrangement joins TRBV7-9 to TRBJ1-1; 9 bases match TRBD1. The CDR3 spans 13 residues. V shed 5 bases and J 5 bases; nucleotides not matched to a gene: 3. Germline lookup yields CDR1 SEHNR and CDR2 FQNEAQ (reference sequence). The CDR3, as DNA: TGTGCCAGCAGCATGGACAGGGGAACTGAAGCTTTCTTT. Its translation: CASSMDRGTEAFF.

The chain joins TRBV19 to TRBJ2-7, with 8 bases that match TRBD2. Germline V CDR1 and CDR2: LNHDA, SQIVND (reference sequence). This CDR3 contains 13 residues. Trimming removed 1 base from V and 4 bases from J; junction bases left unmatched: 0. Here the CDR3 DNA reads TGTGCCAGTAGTATAGCGGGAGGGTACGAGCAGTACTTC. Protein sequence: CASSIAGGYEQYF.

The chain uses TRBV19 and TRBJ1-5, with D possibly TRBD1 on 5 matching bases. The CDR3 is made up of 15 amino acids. CDR1 is LNHDA, CDR2 SQIVND, per germline (reference sequence). V gave up 5 bases and J gave up 1 base, with 12 bases separating them. This chain's CDR3 is CASSPPGLSNQPQHF. CDR3 in DNA: TGTGCCAGTAGTCCGCCGGGACTGAGCAATCAGCCCCAGCATTTT.

The V and J genes are TRBV7-3 and TRBJ2-6; 8 bases align to TRBD1. Germline assignment: CDR1 SGHTA and CDR2 FQGTGA. The junction had 12 bases not matched to a gene; V was cut back by 4 bases and J by 4 bases. This CDR3 is built from 18 residues. For the CDR3, the DNA is TGTGCCAGCAGCTCCTACAGGGGGTCTTGGGCCGGGGCCAACGTCCTGACTTTC. Its translation is CASSSYRGSWAGANVLTF.

The chain links TRBV10-2 to TRBJ2-7; 11 bases line up with TRBD2. J lost 3 bases, V lost 7 bases, and 2 bases had no gene match. Germline V gene lookup returns CDR1 WSHSY and CDR2 SAAADI. This CDR3 has 13 amino acids. CDR3 DNA sequence: TGCGCCAGCACCGGGACTAGCGGCTACGAGCAGTACTTC. It specifies CASTGTSGYEQYF.

The chain joins TRBV29-1 to TRBJ2-1; perhaps TRBD2 as D (5 bases). Per the germline V gene, CDR1 is SQVTM and CDR2 is ANQGSEA. The CDR3 consists of 14 residues. V shed 7 bases and J shed 0 bases, with 13 bases lying between them. CDR3 nucleotide sequence: TGCAGCGGCCAAGCGGATAGCTCCTACAATGAGCAGTTCTTC. Its protein product is CSGQADSSYNEQFF.

V gene TRBV15 combines with J gene TRBJ2-2; 8 nucleotides line up with TRBD2. Germline values: CDR1 LNHNV, CDR2 YYDKDF (reference sequence). V lost 0 bases and J lost 4; bases outside the gene matches: 7. This CDR3 contains 17 residues. As DNA, the CDR3 is TGTGCCACCAGCAGAGATTTCGGGGGGGACACCACCGGGGAGCTGTTTTTT. This gives the protein CATSRDFGGDTTGELFF.

The V call is TRBV27, the J call TRBJ1-5; tentative D call: TRBD1 (6 bases). V dropped 5 bases and J dropped 3 bases, with 11 bases sitting between them. The CDR3 has 14 residues. Germline CDR1 MNHEY, CDR2 SMNVEV (reference sequence). The CDR3 sequence is CASSGMGANQPQHF. The CDR3 DNA reads TGTGCCAGCAGTGGCATGGGGGCCAATCAGCCCCAGCATTTT.

The rearrangement joins TRBV4-3 to TRBJ2-6, with D perhaps TRBD1 (6 bases). V lost 1 base and J lost 0, with 13 bases in between. The CDR3 runs 18 residues. Germline CDR1 and CDR2: LGHNA and YSLEER. CDR3 loop: CASSQAAQGISGANVLTF. In DNA, the CDR3 is TGCGCCAGCAGCCAAGCGGCACAGGGTATCTCTGGGGCCAACGTCCTGACTTTC.

V is TRBV6-1 and J is TRBJ2-7, with a possible D match to TRBD1 (7 bases). This CDR3 is built from 13 residues. CDR1 is MNHNS, CDR2 SASEGT, per germline. V lost 6 bases, J lost 3 bases, and 12 bases lay in between. CDR3 protein: CASRRQGGYEQYF. As DNA, the CDR3 is TGTGCCAGCAGGAGGCAGGGGGGCTACGAGCAGTACTTC.

This clone was seen more than once but under ten times. The gene calls are TRBV10-3 and TRBJ2-7, with D possibly TRBD2 on 6 matching bases. The CDR3 extends over 13 amino acids. V shed 9 bases and J shed 1 base, with 13 bases lying between them. Germline V gives CDR1 ENHRY, CDR2 SYGVKD. CDR3 sequence: CAMRDGRSYEQYF. The CDR3, as DNA: TGTGCCATGCGGGACGGAAGATCCTACGAGCAGTACTTC.

The chain has TRBV7-2 and TRBJ2-4; possibly TRBD1 for D (5 bases). V was cut by 5 bases and J by 8 bases, with 13 bases left in between. The CDR3 runs 13 residues. Germline-derived CDR1 and CDR2 are SGHTA and FQGNSA. The CDR3 DNA reads TGTGCCAGCAGCAATCAGGGATGGGACATTCAGTACTTC. Protein: CASSNQGWDIQYF.

The V and J genes are TRBV5-1 and TRBJ2-1, with a possible D match to TRBD2 (7 bases). V shed 0 bases and J shed 6 bases, with 10 bases lying between them. The CDR3 has 14 residues. Germline V lookup: CDR1 SGHRS, CDR2 YFSETQ. This chain's CDR3 is CASSLGGGPNEQFF. The CDR3 region has the DNA TGCGCCAGCAGCTTGGGGGGGGGCCCCAATGAGCAGTTCTTC.

CDR3 DNA: TGTGCCAGCCACAGGGACACTGAAGCTTTCTTT. Its protein is CASHRDTEAFF. V gene TRBV6-5 combines with J gene TRBJ1-1; maybe TRBD1 (6 bases). This CDR3 comprises 11 residues. Germline CDR1 is MNHEY and CDR2 is SVGAGI. V shed 8 bases and J shed 3 bases, with 7 bases lying between them.

Only one count was recorded for this clone. This sequence joins TRBV29-1 and TRBJ2-3; D possibly corresponds to TRBD1 (6 bases). CDR3 length equals 15 residues. From germline, CDR1 is SQVTM and CDR2 ANQGSEA. V lost 8 bases to trimming and J lost 2 bases, with 20 bases between them. CDR3 in DNA: TGCAGCACCAACCGGGGCAGGGGATACACAGATACGCAGTATTTT. Its protein is CSTNRGRGYTDTQYF.

This clone was observed many times. This sequence joins TRBV7-2 and TRBJ2-1; D is unresolved. Germline values: CDR1 SGHTA, CDR2 FQGNSA. The V end lost 2 bases, the J end lost 7 bases, and 6 bases lay between the germline ends. The CDR3 has 12 amino acids. The CDR3 DNA reads TGTGCCAGCAGCTTATTATTGAATGAGCAGTTCTTC. It is translated as CASSLLLNEQFF.

This chain connects TRBV9 to TRBJ1-2, with 7 positions matching TRBD1. This CDR3 is built from 14 residues. Per the germline V gene, CDR1 is SGDLS and CDR2 is YYNGEE. V gave up 3 bases and J gave up 8 bases; unmatched junction bases: 10. This chain's CDR3 is CASSGPGQPTGYTF. The CDR3, as DNA: TGTGCCAGCAGCGGACCGGGACAGCCAACAGGCTACACCTTC.

V is TRBV28 and J is TRBJ1-1; 9 positions agree with TRBD1. The germline V gene has CDR1 MDHEN and CDR2 SYDVKM. J lost 1 base, V lost 5 bases, and 5 bases had no gene match. The CDR3 sequence is 15 residues long. CDR3 DNA: TGTGCCAGCAGTATATCGGGACAGGGGAACACTGAAGCTTTCTTT. It translates to CASSISGQGNTEAFF.

The rearrangement uses TRBV2 and TRBJ2-5; 10 bases line up with TRBD2. J was trimmed by 12 bases and V by 6 bases; bases with no gene match: 7. This CDR3 has 12 amino acids. The germline gives CDR1 SNHLY, CDR2 FYNNEI. The CDR3: CASRTAGGNKYF. The CDR3 nucleotides read TGTGCCAGCAGGACAGCGGGGGGGAATAAGTACTTC.

The chain is built from TRBV5-1 and TRBJ1-2; 7 nucleotides match TRBD1. CDR3 size: 17 residues. V gave up 3 bases and J gave up 0 bases; unmatched junction bases: 11. Germline V gene data show CDR1 as SGHRS and CDR2 as YFSETQ. The CDR3 protein is CASSSSTGRVANYGYTF. The DNA of the CDR3 is TGCGCCAGCAGCTCGTCGACAGGGAGAGTCGCTAACTATGGCTACACCTTC.